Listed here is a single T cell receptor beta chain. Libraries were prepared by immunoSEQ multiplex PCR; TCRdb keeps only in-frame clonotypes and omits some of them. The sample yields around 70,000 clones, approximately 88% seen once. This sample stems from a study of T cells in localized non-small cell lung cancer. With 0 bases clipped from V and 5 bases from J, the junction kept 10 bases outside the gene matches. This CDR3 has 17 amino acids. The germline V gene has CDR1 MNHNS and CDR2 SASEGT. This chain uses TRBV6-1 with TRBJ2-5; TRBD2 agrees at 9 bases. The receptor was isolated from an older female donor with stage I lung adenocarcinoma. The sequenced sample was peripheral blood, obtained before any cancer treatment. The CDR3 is CASSEARLRGGMETQYF. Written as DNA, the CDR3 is TGTGCCAGCAGTGAAGCGCGTCTGCGGGGGGGCATGGAGACCCAGTACTTC.